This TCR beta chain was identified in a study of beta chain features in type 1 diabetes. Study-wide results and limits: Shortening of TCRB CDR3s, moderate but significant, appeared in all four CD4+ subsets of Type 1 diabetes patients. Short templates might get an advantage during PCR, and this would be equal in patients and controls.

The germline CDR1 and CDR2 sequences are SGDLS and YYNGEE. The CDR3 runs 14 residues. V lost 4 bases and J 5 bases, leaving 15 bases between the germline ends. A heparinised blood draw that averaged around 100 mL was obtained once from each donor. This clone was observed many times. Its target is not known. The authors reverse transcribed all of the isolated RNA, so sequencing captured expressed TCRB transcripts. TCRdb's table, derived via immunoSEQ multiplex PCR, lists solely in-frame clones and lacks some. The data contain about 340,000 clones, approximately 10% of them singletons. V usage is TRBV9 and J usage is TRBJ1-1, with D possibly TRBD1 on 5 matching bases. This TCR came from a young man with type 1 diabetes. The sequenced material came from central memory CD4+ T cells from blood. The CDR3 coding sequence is TGTGCCAGCAGCTATTTCTCCAGGGATACTGAAGCTTTCTTT. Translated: CASSYFSRDTEAFF.